This paragraph covers one TCR beta chain sequence. This clone has just a few counts. The antigen this receptor binds is unknown. No base-level quality is on record; no much larger clone is a single base apart. The sample comes from a study of OX40 agonist ivuxolimab in advanced cancers. Looking at the study overall: Ivuxolimab was a fully human IgG2 agonistic monoclonal antibody targeting the costimulatory receptor OX40 (CD134). Intravenous ivuxolimab was administered to patients every 2 weeks at six dose levels: 0.01, 0.1, 0.3, 1.5, 3 and 10 mg/kg. Of the roughly 52 patients in dose escalation, about 20 had hepatocellular carcinoma, some 15 had melanoma, 9 had renal cell carcinoma and 9 had head and neck cancer. In the dose-escalation cohort, approximately 82% of patients were male, and the mean age was about 55 years, with a range of roughly 20 to 80. Prior anti-PD-1, anti-PD-L1 or anti-CTLA-4 therapy was permitted, and checkpoint inhibitors had been received by less than 45% of dose-escalation patients. Partial responses occurred in three dose-escalation patients, of whom one had hepatocellular carcinoma and two had cutaneous melanoma. The purpose of peripheral TCRbeta sequencing was to test whether ivuxolimab changed TCR sequence diversity and led to clonal T-cell expansion. The paper describes the monotherapy dose-escalation part (N of about 47 patients) of the phase I trial of ivuxolimab.

What the authors observed across the whole study: In the 0.1-3.0 mg/kg groups, partial responders were among the patients with the lowest normalized peripheral clonal expansion, particularly in CD8+ T cells. On average, CD8+ T cells showed more expanded clones than CD4+ T cells after ivuxolimab. Low levels of normalized T-cell clonal expansion were also seen in some patients who did not respond. Which antigens the clonally expanded peripheral T cells were specific for was not determined. At doses from 0.1 to 3.0 mg/kg, clonal expansion was seen in both CD4+ and CD8+ blood T cells between baseline and week 6.

For sequencing of the TCRbeta CDR3 region, genomic DNA was extracted from the sorted cells. The immunoSEQ Assay was used for sequencing of TCRbeta CDR3 regions. TCRdb took over this immuneACCESS table, retaining in-frame rearrangements with V and J assigned. Such tables are incomplete; in checked studies, under half of the missing clones stem from an unresolved V gene, and the remainder is unexplained. This sample gives approximately 110,000 clones in total; 85% to 95% of them show up just once. 0.8% to 1% of the sample belongs to the ten largest clones. The trial excluded patients who had a history of autoimmune disease or were on systemic immunosuppression. Peripheral blood for TCR sequencing was collected from all dose cohorts at baseline, on cycle 4 day 1, and on cycle 7 day 1. The samples were taken from a phase I, first-in-human, multicenter, open-label dose-escalation trial of ivuxolimab. Adults with locally advanced or metastatic head and neck squamous cell, hepatocellular, melanoma or renal cell carcinoma were enrolled in the trial. Before TCR sequencing, CD4+ and CD8+ T cells were separately sorted from peripheral blood.

Its CDR3 holds 12 amino acids, cysteine through phenylalanine. CDR3 DNA only is kept here, 36 bases in frame from base 1. V is clipped by 2 bases and J by 1 base, and the sequence between their germline boundaries is 4 bases long. CDR1 and CDR2 are drawn from the germline V gene (reference sequence): SGHKS, YYEKEE. The sequenced sample was CD4+ or CD8+ T cells sorted from blood, obtained in a trial of the OX40 agonist ivuxolimab. The chain couples TRBV5-5 to TRBJ2-7, with the D gene uncertain. This TCR derives from an adult with an advanced solid tumor such as melanoma, head and neck, liver or kidney cancer. Read as DNA, the sequence is TGTGCCAGCAGCTTTACGTCCTACGAGCAGTACTTC. Its translation reads: CASSFTSYEQYF.